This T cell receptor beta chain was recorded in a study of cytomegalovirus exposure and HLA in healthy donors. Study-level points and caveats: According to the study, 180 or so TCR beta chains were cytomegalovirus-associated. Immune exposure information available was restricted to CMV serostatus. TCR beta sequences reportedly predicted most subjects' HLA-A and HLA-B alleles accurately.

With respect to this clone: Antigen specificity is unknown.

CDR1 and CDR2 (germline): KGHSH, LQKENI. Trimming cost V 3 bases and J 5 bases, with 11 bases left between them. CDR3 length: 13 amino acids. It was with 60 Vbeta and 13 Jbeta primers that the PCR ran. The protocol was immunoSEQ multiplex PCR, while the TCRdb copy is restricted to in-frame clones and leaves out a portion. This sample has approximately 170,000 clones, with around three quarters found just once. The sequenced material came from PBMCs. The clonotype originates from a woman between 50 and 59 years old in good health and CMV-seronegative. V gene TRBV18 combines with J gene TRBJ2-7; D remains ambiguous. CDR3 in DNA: TGTGCCAGCTCACCCCCCTCTAGGAACGAGCAGTACTTC. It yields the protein CASSPPSRNEQYF.